Given below is one T cell receptor beta chain in context. This clonotype was recorded at least ten times. What antigen it recognizes has not been identified. The input lacks base qualities; no much larger clone sits a single base away. The data originate from a study of T cells in Graves' hyperthyroidism and ophthalmopathy (dated by TCRdb to the late 2010s). The study in broad terms: Peripheral blood samples were taken at the time of initial diagnosis, prior to any treatment. To identify distinguishing TCR V-J signatures, a discovery cohort of 90 to 100 patients was used, comprising some 43 with Graves' ophthalmopathy and 57 with stable Graves' hyperthyroidism. An independent validation cohort of around 19 hyperthyroidism patients and roughly 16 patients who later progressed to ophthalmopathy tested prospective prediction of ophthalmopathy. The approximately 98 discovery patients were randomly divided into training and test sets at a 7:3 ratio. In addition, the study compared T-cell repertoires in thyroid tissue and in blood from about 6 Graves' hyperthyroidism patients. Once sampling was done, hyperthyroidism patients were given methimazole at a starting dose of 30 mg daily, whereas ophthalmopathy patients were given high-dose intravenous methylprednisolone. According to the paper, TCR Vbeta CDR3 sequencing was carried out on some 130 peripheral blood samples, which came from approximately 43 ophthalmopathy, around 74 hyperthyroidism and about 17 progressor patients.

At the junction V is shortened by 4 bases and J by 7 bases, with 17 bases in between. From cysteine to phenylalanine, the CDR3 is 15 amino acids long. Just CDR3 DNA is preserved here, 45 bases in frame from base 1. From the germline V gene, CDR1 is SGHAT and CDR2 is FQNNGV. Results and caveats for the whole study, not just this receptor: Most expanded thyroid clonotypes (frequency above 0.001) were also detected in blood, suggesting blood repertoires may reflect thyroid immune responses. A model built on a 13 V-J signature distinguished ophthalmopathy from stable hyperthyroidism, reaching 85% to 90% sensitivity and approximately 81% specificity in cross-validation and 80%/75% in testing. In validation, the model predicted progression to ophthalmopathy a median of approximately 6.3 months before onset, with about 71% sensitivity and roughly 72% specificity. No statistical method was used to fix the sample size in advance, and group allocation was not hidden from the investigators.

TCR beta CDR3 regions were amplified from RNA transcripts. For the first round of RT-PCR on the TCR CDR3, the HTBI primer set was used together with the Qiagen OneStep RT-PCR kit. A second multiplex PCR round built the libraries, followed by size selection and purification. Sequencing of the libraries was done on an Illumina HiSeq2000 using paired-end 100 bp reads. In the source study's methods: SOAPnuke was used to process the raw data, with reads discarded if the reads contained adapters or uncalled bases, had a mean Phred below 15, or lacked an exact constant-primer or identifier match. High-quality paired reads were merged using COPE v1.2.5, and each unique nucleotide sequence was defined as a clonotype. MiTCR v1.1 was used to align clonotypes to the IMGT TRBV, TRBD and TRBJ reference segments. The analysis included only V-J combinations with a frequency above 0.0001, which together covered roughly 99% of the repertoires. A TCS score was defined as the ratio of F50 (clonal expansion) to E x V (chaos), with BLOSUM62-based TCRdist applied between CDR3 peptides within each V-J. Welch's t-statistics and random forest reduced some 510 V-J features to about 12, which were used in a naive Bayes classifier (R e1071). The public reads were reprocessed in TCRdb via fastp at Q25 and MiXCR, keeping in-frame beta chains. When rows share a CDR3 protein, they turn into one entry using the most common DNA and genes. The V and J calls follow TCRdb's processing rather than the paper's. For this sample there are around 300,000 distinct CDR3 sequences; about 14% appear just once. Roughly 8% of the sample goes to the ten largest clones.

Hyperthyroidism patients were newly diagnosed, had a disease duration of under 2 months, and were aged 18 to 65 years. Any patient with an uncontrolled infection, another autoimmune disease, pregnancy or lactation was excluded. Diagnoses relied on clinical symptoms, serum thyroxine and TRAb, thyroid ultrasound and orbital computed tomography. Blood from progressor patients was drawn when they were first diagnosed with hyperthyroidism, before any ophthalmopathy symptoms appeared. PBMCs were separated from over 9 ml of fresh peripheral blood using Ficoll-Paque density gradient centrifugation. Progressor patients were defined as those initially diagnosed with Graves' hyperthyroidism in whom ophthalmopathy developed during follow-up. Total RNA was extracted using Trizol reagent, and RNA quality was assessed on an Agilent 2100 Bioanalyzer.

Sequencing was done on a sample of blood. Recombination joined TRBV11-2 with TRBJ2-1; the D gene is unclear. The sequence was obtained from a woman younger than 45 with Graves' hyperthyroidism that later progressed to Graves' ophthalmopathy. The DNA is as follows: TGTGCCAGCAGCTCGTCCGGACCCTATTCGAATGAGCAGTTCTTC. Its translation is CASSSSGPYSNEQFF.